The clone carrying this TCR beta chain was observed once. Antigen specificity is unknown. These data are taken from a study of T cells in localized non-small cell lung cancer. Study-wide points: Median around 60 top-100 tumor clones were shared with paired adjacent lung. Heterogeneity remains possible, as sequencing covered one tumor region only.

This CDR3 comprises 12 residues. Per germline, CDR1 SQVTM and CDR2 ANQGSEA. Trimming took off 7 bases at V and 0 bases at J, with 9 bases between the two ends. Profiled with immunoSEQ multiplex PCR; TCRdb holds only in-frame clones, not every one. This table has some 21,000 clones, 90% appearing once. The sequenced sample was peripheral blood, obtained before any cancer treatment. This TCR derives from a woman aged 35-70 years with stage I lung adenocarcinoma. V is TRBV29-1 and J is TRBJ1-1; possibly TRBD1 for D (6 bases). CDR3: CSGGALNTEAFF. The CDR3 DNA reads TGCAGCGGGGGGGCTTTGAACACTGAAGCTTTCTTT.